This TCR beta chain is from a study of T cell repertoires in cytomegalovirus infection (dated by TCRdb to between 2018 and 2020). Describing the broader study: Recently identified HLA-C-restricted CMV epitopes, whose presentation resists viral immunomodulation, were targeted by peptide stimulations together with well-studied HLA-B-restricted epitopes. Donor HLA type was relevant to the analysis, as public TCR beta signatures indicated carriage of CMV infection together with the matching HLA type.

Trimming removed 6 bases from V and 0 bases from J; the gene matches leave 3 bases unexplained. CDR1 and CDR2, looked up from the germline V gene, are MNHEY and SVGEGT. Including the terminal cysteine and phenylalanine, the CDR3 comprises 14 residues. Here the CDR3 DNA is all that survives: 42 bases in frame from base 1. Per the publication, the treatment or condition label means: in vitro stimulation with specific CMV peptide epitopes to enrich CMV-specific T cells. Regarding this clonotype: Its antigen is unknown. Base-call qualities are not available, and no considerably larger clone is one nucleotide away.

What the work shows at the level of the full study, not this receptor alone: In both this cohort and an independent cohort of some 370 donors, the cumulative frequency of public TCR beta family members distinguished carriers of CMV infection plus the relevant HLA type. The ex vivo response was dominated by HLA-C-restricted CMV-specific TCR beta clonotypes, which also provided the single most frequent clonotype in two of eight donors.

The sample was run on an Illumina HiSeq 1500. TCRdb handled the public reads itself, with Q25 trimming in fastp and clone calling in MiXCR, and kept productive beta chains. Duplicate CDR3 protein sequences are folded into a single record with the most common DNA and genes. For this sample there are 640,000 or so distinct CDR3 sequences; around 35% appear just once. The top ten clonotypes cover around a sixth of the sample. The rearranged segments are TRBV6-2 or TRBV6-3 and TRBJ1-1, with 8 middle bases fitting TRBD1. The clonotype comes from a human donor in good health (CMV status not recorded). Some clones in this sample may be carry-over from other donors' samples. This specimen consisted of cultured PBMCs, obtained from culture after CMV antigen stimulation. The bases read TGTGCCAGCAGGCAGACAGGGGTGAACACTGAAGCTTTCTTT. This sequence encodes CASRQTGVNTEAFF.